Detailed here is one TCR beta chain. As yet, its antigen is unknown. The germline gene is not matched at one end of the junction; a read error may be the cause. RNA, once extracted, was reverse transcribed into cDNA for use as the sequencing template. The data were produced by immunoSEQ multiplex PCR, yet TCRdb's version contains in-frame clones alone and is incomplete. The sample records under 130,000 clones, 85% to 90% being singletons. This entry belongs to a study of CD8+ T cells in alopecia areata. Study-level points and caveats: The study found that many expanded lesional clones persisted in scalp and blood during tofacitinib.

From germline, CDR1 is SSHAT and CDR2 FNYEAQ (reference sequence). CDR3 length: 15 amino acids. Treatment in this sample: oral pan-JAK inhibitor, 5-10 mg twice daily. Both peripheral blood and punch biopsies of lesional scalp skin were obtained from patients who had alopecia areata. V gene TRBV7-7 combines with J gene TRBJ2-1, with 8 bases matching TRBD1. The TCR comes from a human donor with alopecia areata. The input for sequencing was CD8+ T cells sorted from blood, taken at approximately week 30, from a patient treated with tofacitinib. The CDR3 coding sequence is TGTGCTAGCAGCTTAGGGACAGGTCGTCGCAATGAGCAGTTCTTC. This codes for CASSLGTGRRNEQFF. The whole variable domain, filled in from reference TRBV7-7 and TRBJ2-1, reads GAGVSQSPRYKVTKRGQDVTLRCDPISSHATLYWYQQALGQGPEFLTYFNYEAQPDKSGLPSDRFSAERPEGSISTLTIQRTEQRDSAMYRCASSLGTGRRNEQFFGPGTRLTVL.